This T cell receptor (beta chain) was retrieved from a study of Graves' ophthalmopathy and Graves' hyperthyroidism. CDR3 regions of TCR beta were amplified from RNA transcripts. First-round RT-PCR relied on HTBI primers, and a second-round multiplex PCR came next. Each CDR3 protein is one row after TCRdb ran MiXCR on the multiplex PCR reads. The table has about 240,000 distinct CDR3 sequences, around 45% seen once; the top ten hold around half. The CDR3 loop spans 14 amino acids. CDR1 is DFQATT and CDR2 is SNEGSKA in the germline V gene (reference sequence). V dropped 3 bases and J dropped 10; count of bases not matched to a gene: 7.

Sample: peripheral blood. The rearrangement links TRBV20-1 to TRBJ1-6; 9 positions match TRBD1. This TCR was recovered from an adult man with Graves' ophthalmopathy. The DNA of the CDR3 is TGCAGTGCTAGTGGGACAGGGCCCAACTCACCCCTCCACTTT. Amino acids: CSASGTGPNSPLHF.